Listed below are T cell receptor beta chains from one sample, sequenced in a study of control samples from healthy donors and cancer patients. Here immunoSEQ multiplex PCR was the method, and the copy in TCRdb shows in-frame clones only, minus some. The sample carries under 85,000 clones, 84% recorded once. The specimen sequenced was PBMCs. The receptors shown here come from a woman aged 50 to 60 with lung cancer. The CDR3 runs from the conserved cysteine through the conserved F or W. The D gene is left open where the match is weak. Some rows have no size entry. The others give once, few or many, or a class for an expanded clone.

v_gene	j_gene	abundance	d_gene	CDR3aa	CDR3nt
TRBV7-2	TRBJ1-1	once	.	CASSLTGGSEAFF	TGTGCCAGCAGCCTCACGGGGGGATCTGAAGCTTTCTTT
TRBV28	TRBJ1-2	once	.	CATWSGSGYTF	TGTGCCACCTGGTCCGGGAGCGGCTACACCTTC
TRBV27	TRBJ1-1	.	.	CASWGSTEAFF	TGTGCCAGCTGGGGTTCGACTGAAGCTTTCTTT
TRBV7-2	TRBJ1-1	.	.	CASSLSVRGLAEAFF	TGTGCCAGCAGCTTATCTGTGAGGGGTTTGGCTGAAGCTTTCTTT
TRBV7-2	TRBJ1-2	.	TRBD1	CASSITGATTGYTF	TGTGCCAGCAGCATTACAGGGGCTACTACTGGCTACACCTTC
TRBV3-1/TRBV3-2	TRBJ2-7	.	TRBD1	CASSPRGTGLYEQYF	TGTGCCAGCAGCCCTCGAGGGACAGGGTTGTACGAGCAGTACTTC
TRBV7-8	TRBJ2-2	.	.	CASSFRDQNTGELFF	TGTGCCAGCAGCTTCCGGGACCAAAACACCGGGGAGCTGTTTTTT
TRBV30	TRBJ1-4	.	.	CAWSVPGRGHPSTNEKLFF	TGTGCCTGGAGTGTACCGGGTAGAGGCCATCCATCAACTAATGAAAAACTGTTTTTT
TRBV7-8	TRBJ2-3	few	TRBD1	CASSLRDRQDTQYF	TGTGCCAGCAGCTTACGGGACAGACAAGATACGCAGTATTTT
TRBV28	TRBJ1-1	.	.	CASSPPTGNTEAFF	TGTGCCAGCAGCCCTCCTACAGGGAACACTGAAGCTTTCTTT
TRBV7-2	TRBJ1-2	.	TRBD1	CASRSTGTGVGYTF	TGTGCCAGCAGGTCTACCGGGACAGGGGTTGGCTACACCTTC
TRBV19	TRBJ2-7	.	.	CASSIFEGYEQYF	TGTGCCAGTAGTATATTCGAGGGCTACGAGCAGTACTTC
TRBV3-1/TRBV3-2	TRBJ1-3	.	TRBD1	CASRPDRAGNTIYF	TGTGCCAGCAGACCTGACAGGGCCGGAAACACCATATATTTT
TRBV19	TRBJ2-5	.	TRBD1	CASSSGTGGAETQYF	TGTGCCAGTAGTTCGGGGACAGGGGGCGCAGAGACCCAGTACTTC
TRBV5-1	TRBJ1-4	.	.	CASSLGGSLNEKLFF	TGCGCCAGCAGCTTGGGGGGCAGCCTGAATGAAAAACTGTTTTTT
TRBV5-1	TRBJ1-1	once	.	CASSLGGLFGEDTEAFF	TGCGCCAGCAGCTTGGGGGGGCTGTTCGGGGAGGACACTGAAGCTTTCTTT
TRBV2	TRBJ2-3	.	.	CASPTSYTDTQYF	TGTGCCAGCCCGACTAGTTACACAGATACGCAGTATTTT
TRBV7-3	TRBJ2-3	.	.	CASSLTLERSAQYF	TGTGCCAGCAGCTTAACGTTGGAGAGATCGGCGCAGTATTTT
TRBV21-1	TRBJ2-5	.	.	CASSRTGYQETQYF	TGTGCCAGCAGCAGGACTGGGTACCAAGAGACCCAGTACTTC
TRBV27	TRBJ1-1	.	.	CASSRPDGAKTEAFF	TGTGCCAGCAGTCGGCCGGATGGAGCAAAAACTGAAGCTTTCTTT
TRBV19	TRBJ1-5	.	TRBD1	CASSPGQGAYSNQPQHF	TGTGCCAGTAGTCCGGGACAGGGGGCCTATAGCAATCAGCCCCAGCATTTT
TRBV6-5	TRBJ2-5	.	TRBD2	CASSYNSAGIQETQYF	TGTGCCAGCAGTTACAATTCAGCGGGGATCCAAGAGACCCAGTACTTC
TRBV29-1	TRBJ1-2	few	TRBD1	CSVEEDRAYGYTF	TGCAGCGTTGAAGAAGACAGGGCGTATGGCTACACCTTC
TRBV5-1	TRBJ2-7	.	.	CASSLENPNYEQYF	TGCGCCAGCAGCTTGGAAAATCCTAACTACGAGCAGTACTTC
TRBV7-9	TRBJ1-2	.	.	CASRLGSPLYGYTF	TGTGCCAGCAGACTCGGGTCTCCGCTCTATGGCTACACCTTC
TRBV11-2	TRBJ1-6	few	.	CASSRDTRNSYNSPLHF	TGTGCCAGCAGCCGGGACACCCGGAACTCCTATAATTCACCCCTCCACTTT
TRBV6-2/TRBV6-3	TRBJ2-2	.	.	CASSPTLHTGELFF	TGTGCCAGCAGTCCCACCCTCCACACCGGGGAGCTGTTTTTT
TRBV6-2/TRBV6-3	TRBJ1-6	.	.	CASNPEATLNNSPLHF	TGTGCCAGCAACCCCGAAGCGACTTTGAATAATTCACCCCTCCACTTT
TRBV7-3	TRBJ2-3	.	TRBD2	CASSLSGGPADTQYF	TGTGCCAGCAGCCTTTCGGGGGGGCCTGCAGATACGCAGTATTTT
TRBV9	TRBJ2-7	.	TRBD1	CASSGRGGEEQYF	TGTGCCAGCAGCGGTAGAGGGGGCGAAGAGCAGTACTTC
TRBV27	TRBJ1-5	few	.	CASSLYQGSNQPQHF	TGTGCCAGCAGTTTATATCAGGGTAGCAATCAGCCCCAGCATTTT
TRBV6-5	TRBJ2-7	few	TRBD1	CASSEPGQGLQYF	TGTGCCAGCAGCGAGCCGGGACAGGGCCTGCAGTACTTC
TRBV19	TRBJ2-5	.	.	CASSIGQWEETQYF	TGTGCCAGTAGTATAGGACAGTGGGAAGAGACCCAGTACTTC
TRBV6-6	TRBJ1-5	few	.	CASSYGGFNQPQHF	TGTGCCAGCAGTTACGGTGGTTTCAATCAGCCCCAGCATTTT
TRBV28	TRBJ2-1	.	TRBD1	CASSPHRGIAYNEQFF	TGTGCCAGCAGTCCGCACAGGGGCATTGCCTACAATGAGCAGTTCTTC
TRBV18	TRBJ1-2	few	TRBD1	CASSPDRETYGYTF	TGTGCCAGCTCACCCGACAGGGAGACCTATGGCTACACCTTC
TRBV27	TRBJ2-4	.	.	CASSLMDRAKNIQYF	TGTGCCAGCAGTTTAATGGACAGAGCCAAAAACATTCAGTACTTC
TRBV15	TRBJ1-2	.	TRBD1	CATSGERGTGSGYTF	TGTGCCACCAGCGGGGAGAGGGGGACAGGGTCTGGCTACACCTTC
TRBV4-1	TRBJ1-2	.	.	CASSQGLDYGYTF	TGCGCCAGCAGCCAAGGGCTGGACTATGGCTACACCTTC
TRBV11-2	TRBJ1-6	few	.	CASSYGRAYSYNSPLHF	TGTGCCAGCAGCTACGGAAGGGCCTACTCCTATAATTCACCCCTCCACTTT
TRBV11-2	TRBJ2-5	once	TRBD1	CASSQQGASVWTQYF	TGTGCCAGCAGTCAACAGGGGGCCAGTGTTTGGACCCAGTACTTC